These 12 T cell receptor beta chains originate from one sample sequenced in a study of cytomegalovirus exposure and HLA in healthy donors. Using immunoSEQ multiplex PCR, the repertoire was profiled, and TCRdb retains in-frame clones only, with some absent. This table has around 70,000 clones, 94% appearing once. Sequencing was performed on PBMCs. The receptors stem from a woman younger than 30 in good health and CMV-seropositive.

In regard to this clone: Compared with germline, one end of the junction differs, possibly owing to a read error. The chain couples TRBV5-4 to TRBJ2-7; maybe TRBD1 (5 bases). The length of the CDR3 is 14 residues. In germline, CDR1 is SGHNT, CDR2 YYREEE (reference sequence). CDR3 residues: CASSQALGLYEQYF. The CDR3 nucleotides are TGCGCCAGCAGCCAGGCCCTGGGGCTTTACGAGCAGTACTTC.

The rearrangement uses TRBV25-1 and TRBJ2-5, with D hard to call. The CDR3 is 12 amino acids. Germline CDR1 is MGHDK and CDR2 is SYGVNS. Trimming cost V 2 bases and J 10 bases, with 11 bases left between them. As DNA, the CDR3 is TGTGCCAGCAGTGAACTTGCAGGCCGCCAGTACTTC. It specifies CASSELAGRQYF.

V and J are TRBV6-5 and TRBJ2-7, with TRBD1 matching 10 bases. Losses at the gene ends were 6 bases for V and 4 bases for J; bases not matched to a gene: 6. CDR1 MNHEY and CDR2 SVGAGI come from the germline V gene. This CDR3 is 14 amino acids long. The CDR3 DNA is TGTGCCAGCAGCCCGACAGGGGGCGGGTACGAGCAGTACTTC. This sequence encodes CASSPTGGGYEQYF.

V and J are TRBV19 and TRBJ2-1; 11 nucleotides match TRBD2. V shed 5 bases and J 9 bases; nucleotides not matched to a gene: 9. Germline CDR1 LNHDA, CDR2 SQIVND (reference sequence). The CDR3 totals 15 residues. The CDR3 DNA reads as TGTGCCAGTAGTTTAGCGGGAGGGCCTTTAGTTGAGCAGTTCTTC. This codes for CASSLAGGPLVEQFF. Combining the CDR3 with reference TRBV19 and TRBJ2-1 gives the whole variable domain DGGITQSPKYLFRKEGQNVTLSCEQNLNHDAMYWYRQDPGQGLRLIYYSQIVNDFQKGDIAEGYSVSREKKESFPLTVTSAQKNPTAFYLCASSLAGGPLVEQFFGPGTRLTVL.

This clone was counted a few times. The rearrangement joins TRBV2 to TRBJ2-2; D gene unclear. The V and J ends lost 3 bases and 0 bases respectively, with 2 bases between them. Per the germline V gene, CDR1 is SNHLY and CDR2 is FYNNEI. CDR3 size: 13 residues. The CDR3 loop reads CASSDTNTGELFF. The CDR3 DNA reads TGTGCCAGCAGTGACACGAACACCGGGGAGCTGTTTTTT.

V gene TRBV19 combines with J gene TRBJ1-5; D is unclear. Germline lookup yields CDR1 LNHDA and CDR2 SQIVND (reference sequence). The ends were cut back, 0 bases at V and 4 bases at J, with 4 bases in the middle. The CDR3 sequence is 13 residues long. The CDR3, as DNA: TGTGCCAGTAGTATAGAGAGGAATCAGCCCCAGCATTTT. Its protein product is CASSIERNQPQHF.

The genes are TRBV10-1 and TRBJ1-5, with 7 bases fitting TRBD1. Unmatched junction bases numbered 10, after V lost 10 bases and J lost 4 bases. CDR1 and CDR2 (germline): WNHNN, SYGVQD (reference sequence). This CDR3 region has 14 residues. CDR3 residues: CANPTGKENQPQHF. The CDR3 nucleotides are TGCGCCAACCCGACAGGGAAGGAGAATCAGCCCCAGCATTTT.

This clone was counted a single time. The chain links TRBV2 to TRBJ2-7; D might be TRBD1 (6 bases). Germline V gene sequence: CDR1 SNHLY, CDR2 FYNNEI. The CDR3 is made up of 15 amino acids. V was cut by 5 bases and J by 6 bases, with 20 bases left in between. The CDR3 DNA is TGTGCCAGCAGTTTCGGGACACCGGCGATCGGCGAGCAGTACTTC. Residues: CASSFGTPAIGEQYF.

The chain joins TRBV6-1 to TRBJ1-3, with a weak D call TRBD1 (5 bases). Germline V CDR1 and CDR2: MNHNS, SASEGT. The CDR3 contains 17 residues. V lost 4 bases, J lost 4 bases, and 20 bases lay in between. The CDR3 is CASSVRTSPLAGNTIYF. CDR3 bases: TGTGCCAGCAGTGTAAGGACAAGTCCTTTGGCCGGAAACACCATATATTTT.

The rearrangement joins TRBV5-1 to TRBJ2-1; 8 bases are a match to TRBD2. Per germline, CDR1 SGHRS and CDR2 YFSETQ. V was pared by 3 bases and J by 7 bases, with 12 bases of the junction left unmatched. The CDR3 extends over 16 amino acids. DNA of the CDR3: TGCGCCAGCAGCTCCCTGTCGGGGGGGCCGGGGAATGAGCAGTTCTTC. Its translation is CASSSLSGGPGNEQFF.

In this sample, this clone turned up once. The V gene is TRBV7-2, the J gene TRBJ1-2; D gene uncertain. The CDR3 is 14 amino acids. Germline CDR1 SGHTA, CDR2 FQGNSA. With 5 bases removed from V and 0 bases from J, the gap between germline ends came to 10 bases. The CDR3 DNA reads as TGTGCCAGCAGCCCCGACGGAGCTAACTATGGCTACACCTTC. This gives the protein CASSPDGANYGYTF.

V usage is TRBV27 and J usage is TRBJ1-4; weak D call: TRBD1 (6 bases). CDR1 MNHEY and CDR2 SMNVEV come from the germline V gene (reference sequence). The CDR3 extends over 13 amino acids. The V end lost 7 bases, the J end lost 7 bases, and 13 bases lay between the germline ends. The CDR3 spells CASTEGGTEKLFF. As DNA, the CDR3 is TGTGCCAGCACCGAGGGGGGGACTGAAAAACTGTTTTTT.